The 32 T cell receptor beta chains listed next were all sequenced from one sample in a study of tissue T cells after allogeneic stem cell transplantation (dated by TCRdb to about 2022). The library relied on the immunoSEQ multiplex PCR assay. TCRdb limited this immuneACCESS table to in-frame rearrangements with V and J called. A share of clones is missing; checked studies link under half to unresolved V genes, and the rest is unexplained. The sample table shows fewer than 3,500 clones, and 35% to 45% are seen once. The ten largest clones represent roughly 27% of the sample. The label giving this sample's time point can be read as: mouse harvest day 14 after allogeneic transplant. Each mouse graft consisted of 10^7 T-cell-depleted bone marrow cells plus 10^6 splenic CD5+ T cells and was given by tail vein injection. Sequenced material: gut tissue. The receptors here all came from a female BALB/c mouse given C57BL/6 T cells with graft-versus-host disease after an allogeneic hematopoietic cell transplant.

In regard to this clone: The gene names here belong to mouse. Coverage ceases 1 residue before the CDR3 finishes, and the germline J gene fills in the end. V usage is TRBV26 and J usage is TRBJ2-5; D possibly corresponds to TRBD2 (6 bases). V was pared by 2 bases and J by 3 bases, with 9 bases between. Germline loops: CDR1 KGHPV, CDR2 FQNQEV (reference sequence). This CDR3 has 14 residues. CDR3 residues: CASSLGTFQDTQYF. CDR3 DNA, as far as it was read: TGTGCCAGCAGTCTGGGGACTTTTCAAGACACCCAGTAC.

Of note for this clone: The germline and genes are mouse ones. The DNA ends 1 residue before the CDR3 does, and the rest of the CDR3 is filled in from the germline J gene. The chain joins TRBV23 to TRBJ2-2; no DNA check was done on the table's D call, TRBD1. The CDR3 totals 15 residues. Germline values: CDR1 KGHTA, CDR2 FQNQQP. The covered CDR3 bases are TGCTCCAGCAGTGCCGCCAGTGCAAACACCGGGCAGCTCTAC. The encoded protein is CSSSAASANTGQLY. The whole CDR3 protein is CSSSAASANTGQLYF. Based on the CDR3 plus reference TRBV23 and TRBJ2-2, the full variable domain is DAAVTQKPRYLIKMKGQEAEMKCIPEKGHTAVFWYQQKQSKELKFLIYFQNQQPLDQIDMVKERFSAVCPSSSLCSLGIRTCEAEDSALYLCSSSAASANTGQLYFGEGSKLTVL.

This clone was found a few times. Gene labels here are mouse ones. The CDR3 extends 1 residue past the end of the read, so its final part is completed from the germline J gene. The gene calls are TRBV4 and TRBJ2-7; 11 positions agree with TRBD2. Germline V gene sequence: CDR1 LGHDT, CDR2 YNNKQL (reference sequence). Trimming at V came to 5 bases and at J to 4 bases, leaving 4 bases not matched to a gene. The CDR3 is 14 amino acids. CDR3 DNA, as far as it was read: TGTGCCAGCAGCACCGGGACTGGGGGTTATGAACAGTAC. Its protein is CASSTGTGGYEQY. The whole CDR3 reads CASSTGTGGYEQYF.

To note about this clone: Genes and germline come from the mouse. Read sequence stops 1 residue before the CDR3 end, and the germline J gene provides the missing end. The chain joins TRBV23 to TRBJ1-1; the listed D gene, TRBD1, was not tested against the DNA. CDR1 KGHTA and CDR2 FQNQQP come from the germline V gene. CDR3 length: 14 amino acids. The chain's CDR3 is CSSSQGTANTEVFF. The sequenced part of the CDR3 DNA is TGCTCCAGCAGTCAAGGGACAGCAAACACAGAAGTCTTC. Based on the CDR3 plus reference TRBV23 and TRBJ1-1, the full variable domain is DAAVTQKPRYLIKMKGQEAEMKCIPEKGHTAVFWYQQKQSKELKFLIYFQNQQPLDQIDMVKERFSAVCPSSSLCSLGIRTCEAEDSALYLCSSSQGTANTEVFFGKGTRLTVV.

This clone has only one observation. All gene names here are mouse names. The sequenced fragment ends 1 residue before the CDR3 boundary, so the rest is inferred from the germline J gene. The chain has TRBV26 and TRBJ1-1, with D possibly being TRBD1 (5 bases). Deletions cut 2 bases from V and 10 bases from J, with 11 bases between. Germline CDR1 is KGHPV and CDR2 is FQNQEV (reference sequence). The CDR3 loop spans 12 amino acids. The CDR3 sequence is CASSLAGRGVFF. The CDR3 DNA, read in part, is TGTGCCAGCAGTCTGGCGGGGAGGGGAGTCTTC.

A single count supports this clone. Gene names and germline match the mouse. The read terminates 1 residue ahead of where the CDR3 ends, so the germline J gene completes it. This chain connects TRBV12-1 to TRBJ2-2; weak D call: TRBD1 (5 bases). Looked up from germline, CDR1 is SGHSN and CDR2 is HYEKVE. Between the trimmed V and J ends, which lost 2 bases and 0 bases, there was a span of 6 bases. This CDR3 has 14 residues. The CDR3 sequence is CASSPGSNTGQLYF. CDR3 DNA, as far as it was read: TGTGCCAGCTCTCCAGGGTCAAACACCGGGCAGCTCTAC.

As concerns this clone: Germline and genes: mouse. The CDR3 end lies 1 residue beyond the end of the read and is filled in from the germline J gene. The chain recombines TRBV21 with TRBJ2-7; 9 positions match TRBD2. TRBV21 is flagged as an ORF with uncertain function. Trimming took 2 bases from V and 0 from J; bases not matched to a gene: 5. CDR3 length: 16 residues. The sequenced CDR3 bases are TGTGCTAGCAGTCAAATAACTGGGGGGTCCTCCTATGAACAGTAC. Amino acid sequence: CASSQITGGSSYEQY. The full CDR3 is CASSQITGGSSYEQYF.

As to this clone: Gene and germline names: mouse. The read finishes 1 residue shy of the CDR3 end, and the germline J gene is used to complete it. V usage is TRBV15 and J usage is TRBJ1-3; D is uncertain. The germline V gene encodes CDR1 SGHND and CDR2 FRSKSL. V was shortened by 5 bases and J by 4 bases, with 6 bases between the two germline ends. The CDR3 is 12 amino acids. The part of the CDR3 DNA that was read is TGTGCCAGCAGTCGACAAGGAAATACGCTCTAT. Protein product: CASSRQGNTLY. The CDR3 reads in full as CASSRQGNTLYF.

Only a few counts were recorded for this clone. Germline and genes: mouse. The read gets to within 1 residue of the CDR3 end, and the germline J gene fills in the rest. The V gene is TRBV13-2, the J gene TRBJ2-5; no firm D call. The V end was cut by 3 bases, the J end by 0 bases, with 5 bases between. CDR1 NNHNN and CDR2 SYGAGS come from the germline V gene (reference sequence). The CDR3 runs 13 residues. CDR3 in amino acids: CASGADNQDTQYF. CDR3 bases read: TGTGCCAGCGGTGCAGATAACCAAGACACCCAGTAC.

In its sample, this clone was seen a few times. Here the gene names and germline are mouse. Coverage ceases 1 residue before the CDR3 finishes, and the germline J gene fills in the end. The genes are TRBV12-2 and TRBJ2-4; 11 bases are a match to TRBD2. This CDR3 region has 16 residues. The V gene's germline CDR1 is SGHLS and CDR2 HYDKME. The ends lost 4 bases at V and 0 bases at J; junction bases unmatched: 5. CDR3 bases read: TGTGCCAGCTCCGCCGGGACTGGGGGTAGTCAAAACACCTTGTAC. This sequence encodes CASSAGTGGSQNTLY. The full CDR3 sequence reads CASSAGTGGSQNTLYF.

This clone came up a few times. The genes and germline here are from mouse. Read data end 1 residue before the CDR3 end; the end is taken from the germline J gene. The rearrangement joins TRBV4 to TRBJ2-7; D remains unclear. Trimming took 3 bases from V and 6 from J, leaving 0 bases between them. This CDR3 spans 9 amino acids. Germline loops: CDR1 LGHDT, CDR2 YNNKQL (reference sequence). CDR3 in amino acids: CASSYEQYF. The CDR3 bases that were read are TGTGCCAGCAGCTATGAACAGTAC.

In regard to this clone: Mouse germline and gene names are used. The sequenced fragment ends 1 residue before the CDR3 boundary, so the rest is inferred from the germline J gene. The V call is TRBV23, the J call TRBJ2-5; the table names TRBD2, a call not compared with the DNA. From germline, CDR1 is KGHTA and CDR2 FQNQQP. The length of the CDR3 is 15 residues. The DNA read from the CDR3 is TGCTCCAGCAGTCAGGACTGGGGGGGTAAAGACACCCAGTAC. This codes for CSSSQDWGGKDTQY. In full, the CDR3 reads CSSSQDWGGKDTQYF. The complete variable domain, with remaining parts taken from reference TRBV23 and TRBJ2-5, reads DAAVTQKPRYLIKMKGQEAEMKCIPEKGHTAVFWYQQKQSKELKFLIYFQNQQPLDQIDMVKERFSAVCPSSSLCSLGIRTCEAEDSALYLCSSSQDWGGKDTQYFGPGTRLLVL.

By sample fraction, this clone is medium-sized. Gene names follow the mouse nomenclature. The read gets to within 1 residue of the CDR3 end, and the germline J gene fills in the rest. The chain employs TRBV1 and TRBJ1-2; 10 positions match TRBD1. There are 15 residues in the CDR3. Germline trimming cut 3 bases from V and 4 bases from J; bases unmatched to any gene: 5. Germline V gene lookup returns CDR1 NSQYPW and CDR2 LRSPGD (reference sequence). The DNA read from the CDR3 is TGCACCTGCAGTGCCAGGGACAGGGGCGGCTCCGACTACACC. Protein product: CTCSARDRGGSDYT. The complete CDR3 reads CTCSARDRGGSDYTF. The whole variable domain, remainder taken from reference TRBV1 and TRBJ1-2, is VTLLEQNPRWRLVPRGQAVNLRCILKNSQYPWMSWYQQDLQKQLQWLFTLRSPGDKEVKSLPGADYLATRVTDTELRLQVANMSQGRTLYCTCSARDRGGSDYTFGSGTRLLVI.

Remarks on this clone: The gene names here belong to mouse. The observed sequence ends 1 residue before the CDR3 terminus, with the missing tail filled in from the germline J gene. V usage is TRBV26 and J usage is TRBJ1-3; a possible D gene is TRBD1 (6 bases). The CDR3 has 14 amino acids. Germline V gives CDR1 KGHPV, CDR2 FQNQEV (reference sequence). V was trimmed by 4 bases and J by 1 base, leaving 8 bases between them. The CDR3 sequence is CASSRQGSGNTLYF. The sequenced CDR3 bases are TGTGCCAGCAGTCGCCAGGGGTCTGGAAATACGCTCTAT.

Concerning this clone: Mouse gene names and germline throughout. The read finishes 1 residue shy of the CDR3 end, and the germline J gene is used to complete it. This chain links TRBV12-1 with TRBJ2-7; possible D gene TRBD1, 8 bases. V was trimmed by 5 bases and J by 3 bases, leaving 10 bases between them. The CDR3 consists of 12 residues. Germline loops: CDR1 SGHSN, CDR2 HYEKVE. The DNA read from the CDR3 is TGTGCCAGCTACAGGGGGGGCTATGAACAGTAC. It is translated as CASYRGGYEQY. The full CDR3 protein reads CASYRGGYEQYF.

On this clone itself: Mouse names are used for the genes. The read ends 1 residue before the CDR3 terminus; that terminus is restored from the germline J gene. The chain links TRBV12-2 to TRBJ2-1; the match to TRBD2 covers 11 bases. Germline V gene data show CDR1 as SGHLS and CDR2 as HYDKME. This CDR3 is 15 amino acids long. Trimming took 4 bases from V and 3 from J; bases not matched to a gene: 4. The CDR3 spells CASSPLGGRYAEQFF. Partial CDR3 DNA: TGTGCCAGCTCACCACTGGGGGGGCGCTATGCTGAGCAGTTC.

Worth noting for this clone: The germline and genes are mouse ones. CDR3: CAHGLGENTLYF. The DNA read from the CDR3 is TGTGCCCATGGACTGGGGGAAAACACCTTGTAC. The J gene is TRBJ2-4, the V gene TRBV29, with 10 nucleotides matching TRBD2. The read is 1 residue too short to cover the CDR3 end, so that end is filled in from the germline J gene. Looked up from germline, CDR1 is MSHET and CDR2 is SYDVDS. This CDR3 spans 12 amino acids.

This clone was seen only a few times. Gene labels here are mouse ones. The read falls 1 residue short of the CDR3 end, and the missing part is taken from the germline J gene. The chain uses TRBV26 and TRBJ1-4; a possible D gene is TRBD1 (6 bases). CDR1 and CDR2 (germline): KGHPV, FQNQEV (reference sequence). The CDR3 sequence is 14 residues long. The ends were cut back, 6 bases at V and 4 bases at J, with 12 bases in the middle. The CDR3 protein is CASRPGHFNERLFF. The CDR3 DNA, read in part, is TGTGCCAGCAGACCGGGACACTTCAACGAAAGATTATTT.

A word on this clone: The genes and germline here are from mouse. The read terminates 1 residue ahead of where the CDR3 ends, so the germline J gene completes it. The V and J genes are TRBV26 and TRBJ1-2, with D uncertain. V was pared by 4 bases and J by 0 bases, with 6 bases between. The CDR3 length is 13 residues. Per germline, CDR1 KGHPV and CDR2 FQNQEV (reference sequence). The DNA read from the CDR3 is TGTGCCAGCAGTCAGGGATCAAACTCCGACTACACC. It encodes CASSQGSNSDYT. The whole CDR3 protein is CASSQGSNSDYTF. The full variable domain, completed using reference TRBV26 and TRBJ1-2, is NSKVIQTPRYLVKGQGQKAKMRCIPEKGHPVVFWYQQNKNNEFKFLINFQNQEVLQQIDMTEKRFSAECPSNSPCSLEIQSSEAGDSALYLCASSQGSNSDYTFGSGTRLLVI.

This clone was observed a handful of times. Gene names follow the mouse nomenclature. With the read ending 1 residue before the CDR3 end, the germline J gene is used to fill in that end. The chain uses TRBV13-2 and TRBJ2-3; maybe TRBD2 (5 bases). Trimming stripped 0 bases from V and 0 bases from J, with 8 bases between. Germline V CDR1 and CDR2: NNHNN, SYGAGS (reference sequence). The CDR3 is 15 residues long. The sequenced CDR3 bases are TGTGCCAGCGGTGATGCTGGGTCTAGTGCAGAAACGCTGTAT. As protein: CASGDAGSSAETLY. The entire CDR3 sequence reads CASGDAGSSAETLYF.

This clone counts as large. The gene symbols are mouse symbols. The sequenced fragment ends 1 residue before the CDR3 boundary, so the rest is inferred from the germline J gene. This chain uses TRBV13-3 with TRBJ2-2, with D unresolved. V lost 3 bases and J lost 4, with 7 bases in between. The CDR3 totals 13 residues. Germline-derived CDR1 and CDR2 are NNHDY and SYVADS. CDR3 bases read: TGTGCCAGCAGTGCCGGGCCCACCGGGCAGCTCTAC. It specifies CASSAGPTGQLY. The whole CDR3 reads CASSAGPTGQLYF.

Notes on this clone: Gene names are mouse gene names. Here the CDR3 reads CASGRGNDNSPLYF. The sequenced CDR3 bases are TGTGCCAGCGGTCGGGGGAACGATAATTCGCCCCTCTAC. The chain is built from TRBV13-2 and TRBJ1-6; possibly TRBD1 for D (5 bases). The missing CDR3 end, 1 residue past where the read stops, is filled in from the germline J gene. TRBJ1-6 is an open reading frame whose function is uncertain. The V gene's germline CDR1 is NNHNN and CDR2 SYGAGS (reference sequence). The CDR3 has 14 residues. Between the trimmed V and J ends, which lost 4 bases and 5 bases, there was a span of 10 bases.

This clone was seen only a few times. Gene names follow the mouse nomenclature. The CDR3 goes on 1 residue after the read ends, and that part is filled in from the germline J gene. The chain links TRBV12-1 to TRBJ1-1; D not certain. V was cut by 2 bases and J by 0 bases, with 9 bases left in between. The CDR3 covers 14 residues. CDR1 is SGHSN, CDR2 HYEKVE, per germline. The CDR3 DNA, read in part, is TGTGCCAGCTCTCCGACCCCCTCAAACACAGAAGTCTTC. Translated, it gives CASSPTPSNTEVF. The whole CDR3 sequence reads CASSPTPSNTEVFF.

Note on this clone: Mouse names are used for the genes. The CDR3 end falls 1 residue outside the read, so it is completed with the germline J gene. The rearrangement joins TRBV26 to TRBJ2-1; 9 nucleotides line up with TRBD1. The trim removed 8 bases at V and 6 bases at J, leaving 2 bases unmatched. This CDR3 is built from 12 residues. The germline V gene has CDR1 KGHPV and CDR2 FQNQEV (reference sequence). The sequenced part of the CDR3 DNA is TGTGCCAGCCGGGACAGGGTTGCTGAGCAGTTC. Its protein product is CASRDRVAEQF. The CDR3 in full is CASRDRVAEQFF.

Remarks on this clone: The gene symbols are mouse symbols. The read stops 1 residue short of the end of the CDR3; the missing end is completed from the germline J gene. The V and J genes are TRBV26 and TRBJ2-5, with D uncertain. The V gene lost 0 bases and the J gene lost 7 bases, with 8 bases spanning the gap. The germline V gene encodes CDR1 KGHPV and CDR2 FQNQEV (reference sequence). The CDR3 runs 13 residues. Partial CDR3 DNA: TGTGCCAGCAGTCTGTCGGAGGGTAACACCCAGTAC. Translated, it gives CASSLSEGNTQY. In full, the CDR3 reads CASSLSEGNTQYF.

This clone qualifies as large. Gene and germline names: mouse. The read ends 1 residue shy of where the CDR3 ends; the end is completed using the germline J gene. The V and J genes are TRBV12-1 and TRBJ1-3; 7 bases are a match to TRBD1. Germline CDR1 SGHSN, CDR2 HYEKVE. After removal of 0 bases from V and 2 bases from J, the junction contained 0 bases not matched to a gene. There are 14 residues in the CDR3. CDR3 amino acids: CASSLQGAGNTLYF. Partial CDR3 DNA: TGTGCCAGCTCTCTCCAGGGGGCTGGAAATACGCTCTAT.

In regard to this clone: Genes here carry mouse names. Read sequence stops 1 residue before the CDR3 end, and the germline J gene provides the missing end. The chain joins TRBV1 to TRBJ1-5; TRBD1 aligns across 9 bases. This CDR3 region has 14 residues. CDR1 and CDR2 (germline): NSQYPW, LRSPGD (reference sequence). The J segment lost 7 bases and the V segment lost 1 base, leaving 2 bases of the junction unmatched. CDR3 residues: CTCSAAGTGQAPLF. CDR3 DNA, as far as it was read: TGCACCTGCAGTGCAGCCGGGACAGGGCAGGCTCCGCTT.

This clone counts as large. The genes are named according to mouse. Read sequence stops 1 residue before the CDR3 end, and the germline J gene provides the missing end. V is TRBV26 and J is TRBJ2-7; D is perhaps TRBD1 (7 bases). There are 13 residues in the CDR3. Germline CDR1 and CDR2: KGHPV and FQNQEV (reference sequence). V dropped 2 bases and J dropped 4 bases, with 9 bases sitting between them. The CDR3 here is CASSLQGGYEQYF. CDR3 DNA (partial): TGTGCCAGCAGTCTGCAGGGGGGATATGAACAGTAC.

As regards this clone: Mouse germline and gene names are used. The sequenced part of the CDR3 DNA is TGTGCCAGCAGCTTAGGCCAGGGGGGCTATGAACAGTAC. Translation gives CASSLGQGGYEQY. The entire CDR3 reads CASSLGQGGYEQYF. The chain carries TRBV3 and TRBJ2-7, with a possible D match to TRBD1 (7 bases). The read comes to an end 1 residue before the CDR3 does, leaving the germline J gene to fill in the end. Germline V CDR1 and CDR2: SNHLY, FYNGKV (reference sequence). The V and J ends lost 1 base and 3 bases respectively, with 10 bases between them. The CDR3 contains 14 residues.

The table lists this clone with a few counts. Mouse germline and gene names are used. The CDR3 end falls 1 residue outside the read, so it is completed with the germline J gene. J is TRBJ2-7 and V is TRBV3, with TRBD1 identical over 7 bases. The CDR3 has 15 residues. CDR1 is SNHLY, CDR2 FYNGKV, per germline (reference sequence). V lost 1 base, J lost 0 bases, and 3 bases stayed unmatched. This CDR3 is CASSLGDSSSYEQYF. The CDR3 DNA, read in part, is TGTGCCAGCAGCTTAGGGGACAGTAGCTCCTATGAACAGTAC.

Turning to this clone: Gene names denote mouse genes. The sequence runs out 1 residue before the end of the CDR3; the remainder is reconstructed from the germline J gene. V is TRBV16 and J is TRBJ1-1, with D perhaps TRBD1 (6 bases). The germline V and J ends were trimmed by 2 bases and 4 bases, with 11 bases remaining between them. Germline V gene data show CDR1 as SGHSA and CDR2 as FRNQAP. The CDR3 spans 14 residues. The CDR3 DNA, read in part, is TGTGCAAGCAGCTTACCTTCGACAGGCACAGAAGTCTTC. This gives the protein CASSLPSTGTEVF. The whole CDR3 protein reads CASSLPSTGTEVFF. Using reference TRBV16 and TRBJ1-1 for the parts outside the CDR3, the full variable domain is NAGVIQTPRHKVTGKGQEATLWCEPISGHSAVFWYRQTIVQGLEFLTYFRNQAPIDDSGMPKERFSAQMPNQSHSTLKIQSTQPQDSAVYLCASSLPSTGTEVFFGKGTRLTVV.

This clone is deemed medium-sized (0.01 to 0.1%). Gene names and germline match the mouse. The CDR3 end falls 1 residue outside the read, so it is completed with the germline J gene. J is TRBJ2-7 and V is TRBV2, with 7 bases fitting TRBD2. The CDR3 sequence is 12 residues long. Trimming cost V 4 bases and J 4 bases; bases outside gene matches: 1. The germline V gene has CDR1 LGHNA and CDR2 YSYQKL. The chain's CDR3 is CASSRWGYEQYF. The part of the CDR3 DNA that was read is TGTGCCAGCAGCCGCTGGGGGTATGAACAGTAC.